This record looks at one T cell receptor beta chain sequence and its context. The antigen is not known. The data were obtained in a study of CD8+ T cells in alopecia areata. General study results and limits: It was lesional scalp, especially alopecia totalis/universalis, that showed higher clonality than normal scalp. Mice showed clearer TCR sharing than patients did, a gap that was possibly HLA-related. The study also sequences resident alphabeta T cells of normal skin in scalp samples.

The CDR3 length is 13 residues. Deletions cut 3 bases from V and 5 bases from J, with 13 bases between. Germline V gene sequence: CDR1 GTSNPN, CDR2 SVGIG (reference sequence). After isolation, RNA underwent reverse transcription to generate cDNA as the sequencing template. Sequencing used immunoSEQ multiplex PCR; TCRdb keeps in-frame clones, though not all of them. The repertoire holds 120,000 or so clones, with around 61% as singletons. The V gene is TRBV30, the J gene TRBJ2-5; TRBD2 might be the D (5 bases). The sequence was collected from a human donor in good health. The sequenced sample was CD4+ T cells sorted from blood. The CDR3 nucleotides read TGTGCCTGGAGCGTGTTGACGGGGGAGACCCAGTACTTC. It is translated as CAWSVLTGETQYF. Looking up the rest from reference TRBV30 and TRBJ2-5 gives the full variable domain: SQTIHQWPATLVQPVGSPLSLECTVEGTSNPNLYWYRQAAGRGLQLLFYSVGIGQISSEVPQNLSASRPQDRQFILSSKKLLLSDSGFYLCAWSVLTGETQYFGPGTRLLVL.